Below, one T cell receptor (beta chain) is given with its context. Trimming removed 3 bases from V and 2 bases from J, with 19 bases in between. Germline CDR1 SQVTM, CDR2 ANQGSEA. CDR3 length equals 16 residues. This sample stems from a study of blood T cells in healthy people across ages. Primed by a sample-barcoded 5' primer and a J-beta primer mix, a second PCR proceeded for about 7 to 11 cycles. The template-switch adaptor was a 5' adaptor with 12 random nucleotides. It tagged each cDNA molecule. TCRdb re-called the 5' RACE reads with MiXCR, one entry per CDR3 protein. Here the sample spans about 640,000 distinct CDR3 sequences, approximately 30% being singletons. Extraction yielded at least 6 micrograms of total RNA per sample.

Input material: blood. The chain links TRBV29-1 to TRBJ1-1; weak D call: TRBD1 (6 bases). This sequence originates from a woman of 80 years or more in good health. CDR3 nucleotide sequence: TGCAGCGTTGAGGAGGTAGGGACAAGGGGCAACACTGAAGCTTTCTTT. As protein: CSVEEVGTRGNTEAFF.